The rows below give T cell receptor beta chains drawn from one sample of a study of shared clonotypes between healthy human individuals. The protocol was immunoSEQ multiplex PCR, while the TCRdb copy is restricted to in-frame clones and leaves out a portion. Counted here are roughly 2.2 million clones, approximately 93% occurring once; the ten biggest clones make up 0.39%. Sequencing was carried out using naive CD4+ T cells from PBMCs. The receptors stem from a man between 18 and 29 years old in good health. Some clones in this sample may be carry-over from other donors' samples. Each CDR3 is given with its conserved first and last residue. The order of the fields is J gene, clone size, V gene, D gene, CDR3 protein, CDR3 DNA. D genes are given only for firm matches. Only some rows state a clone size, as once, few, many or a class for expanded clones.

j_call: TRBJ2-2
clone_size: .
v_call: TRBV28
d_call: .
cdr3_aa: CASSLWVANTGELFF
cdr3_nt: TGTGCCAGCAGTTTATGGGTAGCGAACACCGGGGAGCTGTTTTTT

j_call: TRBJ2-7
clone_size: .
v_call: TRBV28
d_call: TRBD1
cdr3_aa: CASSTTGGSGYEQYF
cdr3_nt: TGTGCCAGCAGTACCACAGGGGGCAGCGGGTACGAGCAGTACTTC

j_call: TRBJ2-1
clone_size: .
v_call: TRBV29-1
d_call: .
cdr3_aa: CSVGNGEQFF
cdr3_nt: TGCAGCGTTGGTAATGGTGAGCAGTTCTTC

j_call: TRBJ2-7
clone_size: .
v_call: TRBV19
d_call: TRBD1
cdr3_aa: CASRTGTGAREQYF
cdr3_nt: TGTGCCAGTAGGACAGGGACAGGGGCCCGCGAGCAGTACTTC

j_call: TRBJ2-7
clone_size: .
v_call: TRBV28
d_call: TRBD2
cdr3_aa: CASSLGTSVYEQYF
cdr3_nt: TGTGCCAGCAGTTTAGGGACTAGCGTCTACGAGCAGTACTTC

j_call: TRBJ2-5
clone_size: .
v_call: TRBV30
d_call: .
cdr3_aa: CAWSLGRETQYF
cdr3_nt: TGTGCCTGGAGTCTGGGACGGGAGACCCAGTACTTC

j_call: TRBJ1-1
clone_size: once
v_call: TRBV6-4
d_call: .
cdr3_aa: CASSVQGNTEAFF
cdr3_nt: TGTGCCAGCAGTGTTCAGGGGAACACTGAAGCTTTCTTT

j_call: TRBJ2-1
clone_size: .
v_call: TRBV6-5
d_call: TRBD2
cdr3_aa: CASSYRLAGRNEQFF
cdr3_nt: TGTGCCAGCAGTTACCGTCTAGCGGGTAGGAATGAGCAGTTCTTC

j_call: TRBJ2-4
clone_size: .
v_call: TRBV7-8
d_call: TRBD1
cdr3_aa: CASSRRLDREGGKNIQYF
cdr3_nt: TGTGCCAGCAGCCGCCGACTGGACAGGGAAGGTGGCAAAAACATTCAGTACTTC

j_call: TRBJ2-2
clone_size: .
v_call: TRBV19
d_call: .
cdr3_aa: CASPTRTGELFF
cdr3_nt: TGTGCCAGTCCCACACGGACCGGGGAGCTGTTTTTT

j_call: TRBJ2-3
clone_size: .
v_call: TRBV9
d_call: TRBD2
cdr3_aa: CASSVSGTSGILTDTQYF
cdr3_nt: TGTGCCAGCAGCGTCTCCGGGACTAGCGGGATACTCACAGATACGCAGTATTTT

j_call: TRBJ2-2
clone_size: .
v_call: TRBV5-4
d_call: TRBD2
cdr3_aa: CASSLWTSGRANTGELFF
cdr3_nt: TGTGCCAGCAGCTTGTGGACTAGCGGGAGGGCGAACACCGGGGAGCTGTTTTTT

j_call: TRBJ2-3
clone_size: once
v_call: TRBV7-2
d_call: .
cdr3_aa: CASSFSGTSTDTQYF
cdr3_nt: TGTGCCAGCAGCTTTAGCGGAACTAGCACAGATACGCAGTATTTT

j_call: TRBJ2-3
clone_size: .
v_call: TRBV6-1
d_call: TRBD2
cdr3_aa: CASSGSGGSTDTQYF
cdr3_nt: TGTGCCAGCAGTGGTAGCGGGGGGAGCACAGATACGCAGTATTTT

j_call: TRBJ2-3
clone_size: .
v_call: TRBV5-4
d_call: .
cdr3_aa: CASSPVRGEGADTQYF
cdr3_nt: TGTGCCAGCAGCCCCGTGAGGGGGGAGGGGGCAGATACGCAGTATTTT

j_call: TRBJ2-1
clone_size: .
v_call: TRBV18
d_call: TRBD2
cdr3_aa: CASSPGLAGVNEQFF
cdr3_nt: TGTGCCAGCTCACCGGGACTAGCGGGAGTCAATGAGCAGTTCTTC

j_call: TRBJ1-2
clone_size: .
v_call: TRBV7-3
d_call: .
cdr3_aa: CASSSPGVGYTF
cdr3_nt: TGTGCCAGCAGCTCCCCGGGTGTTGGCTACACCTTC

j_call: TRBJ1-6
clone_size: .
v_call: TRBV7-9
d_call: .
cdr3_aa: CASSKLVLDFSYNSPLHF
cdr3_nt: TGTGCCAGCAGCAAACTGGTTCTCGACTTCTCCTATAATTCACCCCTCCACTTT

j_call: TRBJ2-2
clone_size: once
v_call: TRBV11-1
d_call: .
cdr3_aa: CASRRGTGELFF
cdr3_nt: TGTGCCTCTAGAAGGGGAACCGGGGAGCTGTTTTTT

j_call: TRBJ2-7
clone_size: .
v_call: TRBV5-1
d_call: .
cdr3_aa: CASSLFGEVEQYF
cdr3_nt: TGCGCCAGCAGCCTCTTCGGGGAGGTCGAGCAGTACTTC

j_call: TRBJ2-1
clone_size: .
v_call: TRBV5-1
d_call: .
cdr3_aa: CASRTVAFNEQFF
cdr3_nt: TGCGCCAGCAGAACTGTGGCGTTCAATGAGCAGTTCTTC

j_call: TRBJ2-7
clone_size: .
v_call: TRBV5-4
d_call: TRBD1
cdr3_aa: CASSFGQGLYEQYF
cdr3_nt: TGTGCCAGCAGCTTCGGACAGGGTTTGTACGAGCAGTACTTC

j_call: TRBJ1-3
clone_size: .
v_call: TRBV4-1
d_call: .
cdr3_aa: CASSHLSGSGNTIYF
cdr3_nt: TGCGCCAGCAGCCACCTTTCCGGCTCTGGAAACACCATATATTTT

j_call: TRBJ2-1
clone_size: .
v_call: TRBV5-4
d_call: TRBD2
cdr3_aa: CASRLGLGNYNEQFF
cdr3_nt: TGTGCCAGCAGATTAGGACTAGGCAACTACAATGAGCAGTTCTTC

j_call: TRBJ1-1
clone_size: .
v_call: TRBV29-1
d_call: .
cdr3_aa: CSVVRRMNTEAFF
cdr3_nt: TGCAGCGTTGTTCGGAGAATGAACACTGAAGCTTTCTTT

j_call: TRBJ2-3
clone_size: .
v_call: TRBV5-1
d_call: TRBD2
cdr3_aa: CASSLAAGITDTQYF
cdr3_nt: TGCGCCAGCAGCTTGGCAGCGGGGATCACAGATACGCAGTATTTT

j_call: TRBJ2-7
clone_size: once
v_call: TRBV13
d_call: TRBD2
cdr3_aa: CASSLNSRPGLAKSSYEQYF
cdr3_nt: TGTGCCAGCAGCTTAAATTCGAGACCGGGACTAGCGAAGAGCTCCTACGAGCAGTACTTC

j_call: TRBJ2-7
clone_size: .
v_call: TRBV5-4
d_call: .
cdr3_aa: CASSSPRLGAYEQYF
cdr3_nt: TGTGCCAGCAGCTCCCCCCGTTTGGGAGCCTACGAGCAGTACTTC

j_call: TRBJ2-2
clone_size: .
v_call: TRBV5-4
d_call: .
cdr3_aa: CASSRGVTRSTGELFF
cdr3_nt: TGTGCCAGCAGCCGGGGAGTCACCAGATCCACCGGGGAGCTGTTTTTT

j_call: TRBJ2-3
clone_size: once
v_call: TRBV9
d_call: TRBD1
cdr3_aa: CASSRTGEALSTDTQYF
cdr3_nt: TGTGCCAGCAGCAGGACAGGGGAGGCATTGAGCACAGATACGCAGTATTTT

j_call: TRBJ2-1
clone_size: .
v_call: TRBV7-2
d_call: .
cdr3_aa: CASSLARQYNEQFF
cdr3_nt: TGTGCCAGCAGCTTAGCCAGACAATACAATGAGCAGTTCTTC

j_call: TRBJ2-1
clone_size: .
v_call: TRBV30
d_call: .
cdr3_aa: CAWHRGGAYNEQFF
cdr3_nt: TGTGCCTGGCATAGGGGAGGTGCCTACAATGAGCAGTTCTTC

j_call: TRBJ1-2
clone_size: .
v_call: TRBV5-1
d_call: .
cdr3_aa: CASSLVGGNYGYTF
cdr3_nt: TGCGCCAGCAGCTTGGTGGGCGGGAACTATGGCTACACCTTC

j_call: TRBJ2-5
clone_size: once
v_call: TRBV28
d_call: .
cdr3_aa: CASTLQGETQYF
cdr3_nt: TGTGCCAGCACCCTCCAGGGGGAGACCCAGTACTTC

j_call: TRBJ2-1
clone_size: .
v_call: TRBV4-2
d_call: TRBD2
cdr3_aa: CASSQGLAGPTYNEQFF
cdr3_nt: TGTGCCAGCAGCCAAGGACTAGCGGGACCCACCTACAATGAGCAGTTCTTC

j_call: TRBJ2-5
clone_size: .
v_call: TRBV28
d_call: .
cdr3_aa: CASSFARAGYQETQYF
cdr3_nt: TGTGCCAGCAGTTTCGCCAGGGCAGGGTACCAAGAGACCCAGTACTTC

j_call: TRBJ1-1
clone_size: few
v_call: TRBV7-3
d_call: .
cdr3_aa: CASSLMGDTEAFF
cdr3_nt: TGTGCCAGCAGCTTAATGGGGGACACTGAAGCTTTCTTT

j_call: TRBJ2-2
clone_size: .
v_call: TRBV15
d_call: .
cdr3_aa: CATSRSGGFIAGELFF
cdr3_nt: TGTGCCACCAGCAGGTCCGGGGGCTTCATCGCCGGGGAGCTGTTTTTT

j_call: TRBJ2-1
clone_size: .
v_call: TRBV28
d_call: TRBD2
cdr3_aa: CAIFGTSGGEQFF
cdr3_nt: TGTGCCATCTTCGGGACTAGCGGAGGTGAGCAGTTCTTC

j_call: TRBJ2-7
clone_size: .
v_call: TRBV28
d_call: TRBD1
cdr3_aa: CASRALTGGSYEQYF
cdr3_nt: TGTGCCAGCAGGGCTCTAACAGGGGGATCCTACGAGCAGTACTTC

j_call: TRBJ2-7
clone_size: few
v_call: TRBV27
d_call: .
cdr3_aa: CASTSRAPYEQYF
cdr3_nt: TGTGCCAGCACCTCCAGGGCACCCTACGAGCAGTACTTC

j_call: TRBJ2-1
clone_size: .
v_call: TRBV6-5
d_call: .
cdr3_aa: CASSYGLPNEQFF
cdr3_nt: TGTGCCAGCAGTTACGGCCTCCCCAATGAGCAGTTCTTC

j_call: TRBJ2-6
clone_size: .
v_call: TRBV28
d_call: .
cdr3_aa: CASSDGASSGANVLTF
cdr3_nt: TGTGCCAGCAGTGATGGGGCCAGCTCTGGGGCCAACGTCCTGACTTTC

j_call: TRBJ2-7
clone_size: .
v_call: TRBV28
d_call: .
cdr3_aa: CASSLFFQGHIYEQYF
cdr3_nt: TGTGCCAGCAGTTTATTTTTCCAGGGTCATATCTACGAGCAGTACTTC

j_call: TRBJ2-5
clone_size: .
v_call: TRBV28
d_call: .
cdr3_aa: CASSRGTFTGETQYF
cdr3_nt: TGTGCCAGCAGTCGAGGGACCTTCACTGGGGAGACCCAGTACTTC

j_call: TRBJ2-3
clone_size: .
v_call: TRBV15
d_call: TRBD2
cdr3_aa: CATSSRTSRTDTQYF
cdr3_nt: TGTGCCACCAGTTCGAGGACTAGTCGTACAGATACGCAGTATTTT

j_call: TRBJ2-6
clone_size: .
v_call: TRBV6-5
d_call: .
cdr3_aa: CASSRGYSGANVLTF
cdr3_nt: TGTGCCAGCAGTCGCGGGTACTCTGGGGCCAACGTCCTGACTTTC

j_call: TRBJ2-2
clone_size: .
v_call: TRBV11-3
d_call: .
cdr3_aa: CASSLAGGSNTGELFF
cdr3_nt: TGTGCCAGCAGCTTAGCGGGCGGGTCGAACACCGGGGAGCTGTTTTTT

j_call: TRBJ1-5
clone_size: .
v_call: TRBV5-6
d_call: TRBD1
cdr3_aa: CASSRGLRREFGQPQHF
cdr3_nt: TGTGCCAGCAGCAGGGGGCTTCGTAGGGAGTTCGGTCAGCCCCAGCATTTT

j_call: TRBJ1-2
clone_size: .
v_call: TRBV29-1
d_call: .
cdr3_aa: CSANRGIANYGYTF
cdr3_nt: TGCAGCGCCAATCGGGGGATAGCTAACTATGGCTACACCTTC

j_call: TRBJ1-1
clone_size: .
v_call: TRBV19
d_call: TRBD1
cdr3_aa: CASSPFDRATEAFF
cdr3_nt: TGTGCCAGTAGCCCATTTGACAGGGCCACTGAAGCTTTCTTT

j_call: TRBJ2-4
clone_size: once
v_call: TRBV7-9
d_call: TRBD1
cdr3_aa: CASSLTLGTGGSKNIQYF
cdr3_nt: TGTGCCAGCAGTCTTACGTTAGGGACAGGGGGGTCCAAAAACATTCAGTACTTC

j_call: TRBJ2-1
clone_size: .
v_call: TRBV6-1
d_call: .
cdr3_aa: CAAAPGGRGNEQFF
cdr3_nt: TGTGCCGCCGCACCCGGGGGCCGGGGGAATGAGCAGTTCTTC